The present TCR beta chain was sequenced within a study of breast tumors, draining lymph nodes, adjacent tissues. This clonotype occurred a few times. Its specificity is not known. Each CDR3 protein gets one entry after TCRdb re-called the multiplex PCR reads with MiXCR. Found here are under 150,000 distinct CDR3 sequences, 21% of them singletons; the top ten hold 2.2%. Notes on the study in general: Compared with basal-like, luminal-like tumors shared significantly more repertoire with nontumor tissue. Data fit most tumor T cells coming from lymph node, expanding in tumor. The lymph node origin of tumor T cells was framed as consistent with a hypothesis, not demonstrated. Compared with lymph nodes, tumors were less diverse; compared with nontumor tissue, more.

The CDR3 loop spans 14 amino acids. CDR1 is MNHEY, CDR2 SMNVEV, per germline (reference sequence). V lost 6 bases, J lost 4 bases, and 16 bases lay in between. Breast cancer patients provided tissue from their axillary draining lymph nodes. The specimen sequenced was axillary lymph node tissue. The rearrangement uses TRBV27 and TRBJ2-7; the D gene could be TRBD1 or TRBD2 (7 bases each). The clonotype originates from a female donor with breast cancer. Some clones in this sample may be carry-over from other donors' samples. CDR3 region: CASSSGDRVYEQYF. In DNA, the CDR3 is TGTGCCAGCAGCAGCGGGGACAGAGTTTACGAGCAGTACTTC.